Below, 31 T cell receptor beta chains from the same sample are listed, as sequenced in a study of T cells after yellow fever vaccination. TCRdb fed the 5' RACE reads into MiXCR, producing one record per CDR3 protein. This sample has some 550,000 distinct CDR3 sequences; about 19% occur once, and the top ten carry around an eighth. The sequences come from PBMCs, collected 15 days after the yellow fever booster vaccination. The receptors were gathered from a man aged 30 to 39 who received the YFV17D yellow fever vaccine.

This clonotype was counted between two and nine times. This chain joins TRBV5-1 and TRBJ2-2; TRBD2 is a possible D gene (6 bases). The CDR3 has 15 residues. Germline-derived CDR1 and CDR2 are SGHRS and YFSETQ. Trimming took off 0 bases at V and 5 bases at J, with 11 bases between the two ends. CDR3 protein: CASSLDGRRTGELFF. The CDR3 region has the DNA TGCGCCAGCAGCTTGGACGGGAGAAGGACCGGGGAGCTGTTTTTT.

A word on this clonotype: The junction shows a germline mismatch at one end, possibly a read error. The chain has TRBV13 and TRBJ1-3, with TRBD1 as a possible D gene (5 bases). Germline V gene lookup returns CDR1 PRHDT and CDR2 FYEKMQ (reference sequence). The CDR3 totals 11 residues. The CDR3 loop is CASSRDGSPHF. The CDR3 region has the DNA TGTGCCAGCAGCCGGGACGGTAGTCCGCATTTT.

The CDR3 bases are TGTGCCAGCAGTCCCCGTGGCGGGGTGAAGTTCTTC. It translates to CASSPRGGVKFF. This sequence joins TRBV12-3 or TRBV12-4 and TRBJ2-1; a weak D match, TRBD2 (6 bases). The CDR3 runs 12 residues. V lost 5 bases and J 14 bases, leaving 16 bases between the germline ends.

CDR3 in amino acids: CASSVTLTDVPYNEQFF. The CDR3, as DNA: TGTGCCAGCAGCGTAACCCTCACGGACGTACCCTACAATGAGCAGTTCTTC. The chain has TRBV9 and TRBJ2-1; no clear D gene. The CDR3 contains 17 residues. Per germline, CDR1 SGDLS and CDR2 YYNGEE. Trimming took off 1 base at V and 2 bases at J, with 16 bases between the two ends.

This clonotype has just a few counts. The chain uses TRBV19 and TRBJ1-1; D is unresolved. The CDR3 consists of 13 residues. V lost 3 bases and J 7 bases, leaving 12 bases between the germline ends. Germline loops: CDR1 LNHDA, CDR2 SQIVND (reference sequence). CDR3 in amino acids: CASSIQFRDEAFF. CDR3 coding DNA: TGTGCCAGTAGTATCCAGTTTAGGGATGAAGCTTTCTTT.

This clonotype was detected only a few times. V usage is TRBV9 and J usage is TRBJ2-2; 8 positions match TRBD1. V trimming: 4 bases; J trimming: 4 bases; junction bases outside the gene matches: 9. Per germline, CDR1 SGDLS and CDR2 YYNGEE. CDR3 length equals 16 residues. The CDR3 DNA reads TGTGCCAGCAGCTCAACGACAGGGGAGGCCACCGGGGAGCTGTTTTTT. Protein: CASSSTTGEATGELFF. The whole variable domain, remainder taken from reference TRBV9 and TRBJ2-2, is DSGVTQTPKHLITATGQRVTLRCSPRSGDLSVYWYQQSLDQGLQFLIQYYNGEERAKGNILERFSAQQFPDLHSELNLSSLELGDSALYFCASSSTTGEATGELFFGEGSRLTVL.

The rearrangement uses TRBV12-3 or TRBV12-4 and TRBJ2-1; 12 nucleotides match TRBD2. V was pared by 2 bases and J by 10 bases, with 6 bases of the junction left unmatched. This CDR3 comprises 15 residues. This chain's CDR3 is CASSLTTSGSWEQFF. The CDR3 region has the DNA TGTGCCAGCAGTTTAACGACTAGCGGGAGTTGGGAGCAGTTCTTC.

The chain uses TRBV6-5 and TRBJ1-1; D is perhaps TRBD1 (5 bases). The germline V gene has CDR1 MNHEY and CDR2 SVGAGI. The length of the CDR3 is 13 residues. V was trimmed by 2 bases and J by 12 bases, leaving 16 bases between them. Here the CDR3 reads CASSYGGGLGTFF. As DNA, the CDR3 is TGTGCCAGCAGTTACGGGGGGGGGTTAGGAACTTTCTTT.

This chain links TRBV4-2 with TRBJ2-7; D is undetermined. Trimming stripped 3 bases from V and 7 bases from J, with 13 bases between. The CDR3 covers 13 residues. Germline CDR1 is LGHNA and CDR2 is YNFKEQ. CDR3 loop: CASSQVEGGEQYF. DNA of the CDR3: TGTGCCAGCAGCCAGGTCGAAGGTGGTGAGCAGTACTTC.

V and J are TRBV20-1 and TRBJ2-3, with a weak D call TRBD2 (6 bases). CDR1 is DFQATT and CDR2 is SNEGSKA in the germline V gene (reference sequence). V was shortened by 5 bases and J by 1 base, with 19 bases between the two germline ends. This CDR3 comprises 16 residues. The CDR3: CSARNTGVMGTDTQYF. CDR3 DNA: TGCAGTGCTCGTAATACGGGGGTGATGGGCACAGATACGCAGTATTTT.

This clonotype has a single count. The chain joins TRBV3-1 to TRBJ2-5, with 10 bases fitting TRBD2. The CDR3 loop spans 18 amino acids. Unmatched junction bases numbered 19, after V lost 11 bases and J lost 1 base. The germline V gene has CDR1 LGHDT and CDR2 YNNKEL (reference sequence). This CDR3 reads CASSDASGSQLSQETQYF. CDR3 sequence (DNA): TGTGCCTCCAGCGACGCTAGCGGGAGCCAATTAAGCCAAGAGACCCAGTACTTC.

This clonotype was detected many times. The chain employs TRBV29-1 and TRBJ2-1; 14 bases line up with TRBD2. The V segment lost 1 base and the J segment 6 bases; nucleotides outside the gene matches: 8. Germline V gene data show CDR1 as SQVTM and CDR2 as ANQGSEA. The CDR3 has 17 residues. CDR3 sequence reads: CSVEAWGLAGAANEQFF. The CDR3 DNA sequence: TGCAGCGTTGAAGCGTGGGGACTAGCGGGAGCAGCCAATGAGCAGTTCTTC.

This clonotype was detected a few times. This sequence joins TRBV20-1 and TRBJ2-1; unclear D gene. The V end was cut by 5 bases, the J end by 2 bases, with 7 bases between. Germline loops: CDR1 DFQATT, CDR2 SNEGSKA (reference sequence). CDR3 length: 12 amino acids. In DNA, the CDR3 is TGCAGTGCTCCCCGACCCTACAATGAGCAGTTCTTC. Amino acids: CSAPRPYNEQFF.

This clonotype was observed a few times. The gene calls are TRBV5-6 and TRBJ2-5; TRBD2 is a possible D gene (5 bases). The V and J ends lost 3 bases and 5 bases respectively, with 20 bases between them. The CDR3 totals 16 residues. From germline, CDR1 is SGHDT and CDR2 YYEEEE. CDR3 in amino acids: CASSSVAETWEETQYF. CDR3 sequence (DNA): TGTGCCAGCAGCTCCGTGGCGGAGACTTGGGAGGAGACCCAGTACTTC.

This clonotype came up a few times. CDR3 sequence reads: CASSSSSGSSYNEQFF. CDR3 coding DNA: TGTGCCAGCAGCTCATCTAGCGGGAGCTCCTACAATGAGCAGTTCTTC. This sequence joins TRBV3-1 and TRBJ2-1; the match to TRBD2 covers 10 bases. CDR1 and CDR2 (germline): LGHDT, YNNKEL (reference sequence). J was trimmed by 0 bases and V by 5 bases; bases with no gene match: 4. The CDR3 totals 16 residues.

This clonotype was counted only a few times. The chain carries TRBV29-1 and TRBJ2-1; D uncertain. The germline V gene has CDR1 SQVTM and CDR2 ANQGSEA. The CDR3 runs 14 residues. The V end was cut by 5 bases, the J end by 5 bases, with 16 bases between. The CDR3 protein is CSVQAGPINNEQFF. In DNA, the CDR3 is TGCAGCGTTCAAGCTGGGCCTATCAACAATGAGCAGTTCTTC.

This clonotype came up a few times. The V gene is TRBV20-1, the J gene TRBJ2-1, with TRBD2 identical over 9 bases. CDR3 length: 17 residues. V shed 0 bases, J shed 3 bases, and the junction held 9 bases outside the gene matches. Per germline, CDR1 DFQATT and CDR2 SNEGSKA (reference sequence). In nucleotides, the CDR3 is TGCAGTGCTAGAGATCTAGGGACTAGCAGATACTACAATGAGCAGTTCTTC. Encoded protein: CSARDLGTSRYYNEQFF.

This clonotype came up a few times. The chain is built from TRBV20-1 and TRBJ2-2, with no clear D. Trimming removed 0 bases at V and 0 bases at J, with 8 bases between. The germline CDR1 and CDR2 sequences are DFQATT and SNEGSKA (reference sequence). The CDR3 extends over 15 amino acids. This CDR3 reads CSARDAGSNTGELFF. The CDR3 coding sequence is TGCAGTGCTAGAGACGCAGGATCGAACACCGGGGAGCTGTTTTTT.

This clonotype was recorded a few times. V usage is TRBV7-6 and J usage is TRBJ2-1; D might be TRBD2 (5 bases). Germline V gene data show CDR1 as SGHVS and CDR2 as FNYEAQ. Trimming removed 5 bases at V and 4 bases at J, with 15 bases between. This CDR3 is 15 amino acids long. The CDR3 sequence: CASSQGGTAYNEQFF. In nucleotides, the CDR3 is TGTGCCAGCAGCCAAGGAGGAACAGCTTACAATGAGCAGTTCTTC.

This clonotype was observed a handful of times. The chain couples TRBV28 to TRBJ1-5; weak D call: TRBD1 (6 bases). The germline V and J ends were trimmed by 0 bases and 2 bases, with 11 bases remaining between them. Looked up from germline, CDR1 is MDHEN and CDR2 is SYDVKM. The CDR3 runs 16 residues. The CDR3 sequence is CASSLWGGAGNQPQHF. The CDR3 DNA is TGTGCCAGCAGTTTATGGGGGGGGGCCGGCAATCAGCCCCAGCATTTT.

The chain joins TRBV5-1 to TRBJ2-3; D uncertain. The V and J ends lost 2 bases and 4 bases respectively, with 8 bases between them. The CDR3 covers 13 residues. CDR1 is SGHRS, CDR2 YFSETQ, per germline. CDR3 protein: CASSFRPPDTQYF. CDR3 DNA sequence: TGCGCCAGCAGCTTTAGACCTCCAGATACGCAGTATTTT.

This clonotype occurred a few times. The chain joins TRBV20-1 to TRBJ2-5, with unresolved D. This CDR3 has 12 residues. V lost 5 bases and J lost 1, with 8 bases in between. Germline CDR1 is DFQATT and CDR2 is SNEGSKA (reference sequence). As DNA, the CDR3 is TGCAGTGCTTCCGAAACCCAAGAGACCCAGTACTTC. Protein sequence: CSASETQETQYF.

The chain recombines TRBV20-1 with TRBJ2-7, with a tentative D call TRBD2 (5 bases). The CDR3 is made up of 13 amino acids. Germline assignment: CDR1 DFQATT and CDR2 SNEGSKA (reference sequence). V gave up 5 bases and J gave up 2 bases, with 13 bases separating them. CDR3: CSALPGYAYEQYF. The CDR3 DNA reads as TGCAGTGCTTTGCCGGGATACGCCTACGAGCAGTACTTC.

V gene TRBV7-6 combines with J gene TRBJ2-3, with 9 bases fitting TRBD2. The germline gives CDR1 SGHVS, CDR2 FNYEAQ. V was clipped by 5 bases and J by 0 bases; unmatched bases: 12. The CDR3 has 18 amino acids. As DNA, the CDR3 is TGTGCCAGCAGCGCAGGACTAGCGATTGTCACCAGCACAGATACGCAGTATTTT. It specifies CASSAGLAIVTSTDTQYF.

This clonotype was seen a few times. The V and J genes are TRBV6-2 or TRBV6-3 and TRBJ2-7, with unresolved D. Trimming stripped 4 bases from V and 0 bases from J, with 16 bases between. The CDR3 length is 16 residues. Germline V CDR1 and CDR2: MNHEY, SVGEGT. The CDR3 protein is CASSFGKGWSSYEQYF. CDR3 in DNA: TGTGCCAGCAGTTTTGGTAAGGGTTGGAGCTCCTACGAGCAGTACTTC.

This clonotype has a handful of counts. The chain couples TRBV7-9 to TRBJ2-1, with 14 bases identical to TRBD2. V trimming: 5 bases; J trimming: 7 bases; junction bases outside the gene matches: 4. Germline V gene sequence: CDR1 SEHNR, CDR2 FQNEAQ (reference sequence). This CDR3 is 15 amino acids long. As DNA, the CDR3 is TGTGCCAGCAGCAGACTAGCGGGAGGGCCTAATGAGCAGTTCTTC. Translation: CASSRLAGGPNEQFF.

This clonotype appeared a few times. The chain recombines TRBV7-2 with TRBJ2-7; TRBD1 is a possible D gene (6 bases). The CDR3 loop spans 13 amino acids. Trimming left V 9 bases short and J 9 bases short, with 21 bases between. The germline gives CDR1 SGHTA, CDR2 FQGNSA. The CDR3 region has the DNA TGTGCCAGTAGCGCGGATCAGGGGACGGGGCAGTACTTC. Residues: CASSADQGTGQYF.

The V gene is TRBV19, the J gene TRBJ2-1, with D perhaps TRBD2 (5 bases). The CDR3 loop spans 14 amino acids. Per the germline V gene, CDR1 is LNHDA and CDR2 is SQIVND (reference sequence). Trimming removed 5 bases from V and 5 bases from J, with 13 bases in between. CDR3 sequence: CASSFHSANNEQFF. The CDR3 DNA sequence: TGTGCCAGTAGTTTTCATAGCGCCAACAATGAGCAGTTCTTC.

This clonotype was seen at least ten times. This chain uses TRBV4-3 with TRBJ2-2; 7 bases match TRBD2. Germline V gene data show CDR1 as LGHNA and CDR2 as YSLEER. The CDR3 contains 15 residues. J gave up 4 bases and V 4 bases, and 6 bases lay outside the gene matches. The CDR3 DNA follows: TGCGCCAGCAGCCGACGGGGACTAATCACCGGGGAGCTGTTTTTT. The encoded protein is CASSRRGLITGELFF.

As for this clonotype: A read error may account for a junction end that differs from germline. This sequence joins TRBV12-3 or TRBV12-4 and TRBJ2-5, with 9 bases identical to TRBD1. The CDR3 totals 15 residues. The CDR3 reads CVSSQGTGKQETQYF. Here the CDR3 DNA reads TGTGTCAGCAGCCAAGGGACAGGGAAACAAGAGACCCAGTACTTC.

This clonotype was observed a few times. V gene TRBV6-2 or TRBV6-3 combines with J gene TRBJ2-1, with TRBD2 identical over 12 bases. Per the germline V gene, CDR1 is MNHEY and CDR2 is SVGEGT. The CDR3 is made up of 16 amino acids. Trimming took 5 bases from V and 6 from J; bases not matched to a gene: 8. The DNA of the CDR3 is TGTGCCAGCAGTCCCCGACTAGCGGGAGACCCCAATGAGCAGTTCTTC. Its translation is CASSPRLAGDPNEQFF.